Each of the 19 T cell receptor beta chains below was sequenced from the same sample in a study of Graves' ophthalmopathy and Graves' hyperthyroidism. The TCR beta CDR3 regions underwent amplification from RNA transcripts. Second-round multiplex PCR came after first-round RT-PCR with HTBI primers. From the multiplex PCR reads, TCRdb called clonotypes with MiXCR, one entry per CDR3 protein. The data show about 220,000 distinct CDR3 sequences, roughly a fifth seen once. Sequences were obtained from peripheral blood. The source is a woman aged 45-65 years with Graves' ophthalmopathy.

This clonotype was counted ten times or more. The chain joins TRBV6-5 to TRBJ1-2, with D hard to call. The CDR3 has 13 amino acids. V was trimmed by 0 bases and J by 10 bases, leaving 12 bases between them. Germline CDR1 is MNHEY and CDR2 is SVGAGI. Here the CDR3 reads CASSYSSRQHYTF. The CDR3, as DNA: TGTGCCAGCAGTTACTCCAGTAGGCAGCACTACACCTTC.

The gene calls are TRBV12-3 or TRBV12-4 and TRBJ1-2; D is unresolved. The CDR3 contains 13 residues. The ends were cut back, 7 bases at V and 5 bases at J, with 14 bases in the middle. Here the CDR3 DNA reads TGTGCCAGCACTCCGGATAGCCCGTATGGCTACACCTTC. This sequence encodes CASTPDSPYGYTF.

The V and J genes are TRBV12-3 or TRBV12-4 and TRBJ1-5; no clear D gene. The DNA matches TRBJ1-6 better at its end, which makes the J call doubtful. The CDR3 contains 16 residues. Here the CDR3 reads CASSLRSGRRLRTLHF. CDR3 bases: TGTGCCAGCAGCTTAAGGTCCGGACGGCGTCTCAGAACCCTCCACTTT.

Ten or more counts support this clonotype. The rearrangement links TRBV20-1 to TRBJ2-7; TRBD1 agrees at 9 bases. The CDR3 contains 15 residues. Germline CDR1 reads DFQATT; CDR2 reads SNEGSKA (reference sequence). The junction had 4 bases not matched to a gene; V was cut back by 1 base and J by 0 bases. The CDR3 DNA is TGCAGTGCTAGAGGGACAGGGGTGTACTCCTACGAGCAGTACTTC. The encoded protein is CSARGTGVYSYEQYF.

This clonotype was seen many times. The V call is TRBV6-1, the J call TRBJ2-5; no reliable D call. The CDR3 spans 12 residues. Germline V lookup: CDR1 MNHNS, CDR2 SASEGT. V lost 6 bases, J lost 2 bases, and 7 bases lay in between. The CDR3 loop reads CASSRYQETQYF. The CDR3 DNA reads as TGTGCCAGCAGCCGCTATCAAGAGACCCAGTACTTC.

The chain uses TRBV30 and TRBJ2-2; the D gene is possibly TRBD1 (6 bases). CDR1 is GTSNPN, CDR2 SVGIG, per germline (reference sequence). The CDR3 spans 11 residues. CDR3 in amino acids: CARTETGELFF. The CDR3 bases are TGTGCACGGACAGAAACCGGGGAGCTGTTTTTT.

The J gene is TRBJ2-2, the V gene TRBV4-2; D remains unclear. CDR3 size: 18 residues. V was trimmed by 1 base and J by 1 base, leaving 16 bases between them. CDR1 LGHNA and CDR2 YNFKEQ come from the germline V gene. CDR3 bases: TGTGCCAGCAGCCAAGGACGCCCAGAGAGCTTGAACACCGGGGAGCTGTTTTTT. It specifies CASSQGRPESLNTGELFF.

This clonotype occurred many times. The J gene is TRBJ1-6, the V gene TRBV12-3 or TRBV12-4; 10 bases align to TRBD1. The V segment lost 5 bases and the J segment 6 bases; nucleotides outside the gene matches: 1. The CDR3 is 14 amino acids. CDR3 DNA sequence: TGTGCCAGCAGTCGGGACAGGGGTAATTCACCCCTCCACTTT. It yields the protein CASSRDRGNSPLHF.

The sample holds many counts of this clonotype. The chain couples TRBV19 to TRBJ2-7; unclear D gene. Germline values: CDR1 LNHDA, CDR2 SQIVND (reference sequence). Trimming cost V 9 bases and J 3 bases, with 18 bases left between them. The CDR3 consists of 14 residues. CDR3 region: CARRVGGFLYEQYF. CDR3 in DNA: TGTGCCAGGAGAGTAGGCGGCTTCCTCTACGAGCAGTACTTC.

The sample holds many counts of this clonotype. V is TRBV6-1 and J is TRBJ1-5; TRBD1 might be the D (6 bases). Germline CDR1 is MNHNS and CDR2 is SASEGT. The CDR3 has 13 residues. The V end lost 3 bases, the J end lost 4 bases, and 7 bases lay between the germline ends. The CDR3 region is CASSDQGNQPQHF. The DNA for the CDR3 is TGTGCCAGCAGTGATCAGGGGAATCAGCCCCAGCATTTT.

The V and J genes are TRBV5-1 and TRBJ2-2; 10 bases line up with TRBD1. CDR1 and CDR2 from the germline V gene are SGHRS and YFSETQ. Trimming took 4 bases from V and 4 from J; bases not matched to a gene: 4. CDR3 length: 15 residues. As DNA, the CDR3 is TGCGCCAGCAGCAAGGGACAGGGGATCACCGGGGAGCTGTTTTTT. Translating gives CASSKGQGITGELFF.

In this sample, this clonotype turned up many times. This sequence joins TRBV30 and TRBJ1-6; no clear D. The CDR3 has 18 amino acids. The V and J ends lost 0 bases and 6 bases respectively, with 21 bases between them. Germline V gene lookup returns CDR1 GTSNPN and CDR2 SVGIG (reference sequence). The CDR3 nucleotides are TGTGCCTGGAGTGTTTTCCCTACTATCGGCCGACTTAATTCACCCCTCCACTTT. Translating gives CAWSVFPTIGRLNSPLHF.

V usage is TRBV9 and J usage is TRBJ2-2, with 7 nucleotides matching TRBD1. Germline CDR1 and CDR2: SGDLS and YYNGEE. This CDR3 is built from 14 residues. The V gene end was trimmed by 10 bases and the J gene end by 7 bases; junction bases not matched to a gene: 13. The CDR3 protein is CASGAGGFRGELFF. The CDR3 nucleotides read TGTGCCTCCGGGGCAGGGGGTTTTCGCGGGGAGCTGTTTTTT.

This clonotype was seen at least ten times. Possible read error: a much larger clone is one base away. The chain links TRBV6-2 or TRBV6-3 to TRBJ2-7; D gene unclear. The length of the CDR3 is 15 residues. Deletions cut 6 bases from V and 3 bases from J, with 18 bases between. Germline V gene data show CDR1 as MNHEY and CDR2 as SVGEGT. The CDR3 region is CASRPRERPNYEQYF. In DNA form, the CDR3 reads TGTGCCAGCAGGCCCCGCGAGAGGCCCAACTACGAGCAGTACTTC.

This clonotype was counted at least ten times. This chain joins TRBV5-1 and TRBJ1-1, with D possibly being TRBD1 (5 bases). The V gene's germline CDR1 is SGHRS and CDR2 YFSETQ. Deletions cut 5 bases from V and 1 base from J, with 9 bases between. The CDR3 is 13 amino acids. The DNA for the CDR3 is TGCGCCAGCAGGGGGGTTCGGAACACTGAAGCTTTCTTT. It encodes CASRGVRNTEAFF.

This clonotype was recorded many times. This is likely a read error, given that the CDR3 carries no conserved phenylalanine or tryptophan at its end. This sequence joins TRBV20-1 and TRBJ1-3; no firm D call. CDR1 is DFQATT and CDR2 is SNEGSKA in the germline V gene (reference sequence). V was shortened by 6 bases and J by 0 bases, with 12 bases between the two germline ends. The CDR3 spans 14 residues. Here the CDR3 DNA reads TGCAGTGCCAAGGACTCCGTCTCTGGAAACACCATATATCTT. Its protein is CSAKDSVSGNTIYL.

This chain joins TRBV5-1 and TRBJ2-2; 7 bases are shared with TRBD1. The J segment lost 7 bases and the V segment lost 4 bases, leaving 7 bases of the junction unmatched. CDR1 SGHRS and CDR2 YFSETQ come from the germline V gene. This CDR3 contains 14 residues. The CDR3 DNA follows: TGCGCCAGCAGCCCACGGGACAGCTTCGGGGAGCTGTTTTTT. It translates to CASSPRDSFGELFF. The full variable domain, in which reference TRBV5-1 and TRBJ2-2 provide the parts outside the CDR3, is KAGVTQTPRYLIKTRGQQVTLSCSPISGHRSVSWYQQTPGQGLQFLFEYFSETQRNKGNFPGRFSGRQFSNSRSEMNVSTLELGDSALYLCASSPRDSFGELFFGEGSRLTVL.

This clonotype was seen ten or more times. DNA of the CDR3: TGTGCCAGTAGTATTTTGTCCTTTGCTAGCGGACGAGGGGACACCGGGGAGCTGTTTTTT. Amino acid sequence: CASSILSFASGRGDTGELFF. This rearrangement joins TRBV19 to TRBJ2-2; TRBD2 aligns across 7 bases. The germline V gene has CDR1 LNHDA and CDR2 SQIVND (reference sequence). The CDR3 is made up of 20 amino acids. V shed 3 bases, J shed 3 bases, and the junction held 19 bases outside the gene matches.

This clonotype was picked up many times. The J gene is TRBJ1-1, the V gene TRBV6-1; possibly TRBD1 for D (6 bases). The germline V and J ends were trimmed by 2 bases and 4 bases, with 8 bases remaining between them. CDR1 and CDR2 from the germline V gene are MNHNS and SASEGT. CDR3 size: 13 residues. This CDR3 is CASSELQGTEAFF. CDR3 nucleotide sequence: TGTGCCAGCAGTGAACTACAGGGCACTGAAGCTTTCTTT.